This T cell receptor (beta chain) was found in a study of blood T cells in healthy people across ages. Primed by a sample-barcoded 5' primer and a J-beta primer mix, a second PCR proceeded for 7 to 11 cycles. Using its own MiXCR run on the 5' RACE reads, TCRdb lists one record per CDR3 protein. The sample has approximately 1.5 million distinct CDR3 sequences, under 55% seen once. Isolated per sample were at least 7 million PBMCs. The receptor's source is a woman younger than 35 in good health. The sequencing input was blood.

The DNA of the CDR3 is TGTGCCAGCAGCCAAGGGGAGGGAGTTGGGTTCTTC. This codes for CASSQGEGVGFF. The chain recombines TRBV7-9 with TRBJ2-1; 7 nucleotides agree with TRBD2. CDR1 SEHNR and CDR2 FQNEAQ come from the germline V gene (reference sequence). With V trimmed by 5 bases and J by 15 bases, 10 bases remained unmatched. There are 12 residues in the CDR3.